This paragraph reports one TCR beta chain. In the authors' methods: The assay estimated nucleated cells by amplifying reference gene primers. Some clones are missing from TCRdb's copy, which holds only in-frame ones; the method was immunoSEQ multiplex PCR. V, J and clone size were drawn from that table, and D and trimming were deduced from the DNA. The sample has some 28,000 clones; around nine tenths are singletons. Germline values: CDR1 MNHEY, CDR2 SMNVEV (reference sequence). Trimming left V 5 bases short and J 9 bases short, with 11 bases between. The CDR3 is 13 amino acids. This sample is part of a study of blood T cell repertoires in COVID-19. Study-level information: Sample material is recorded as cDNA or gDNA derived from T cells, B-cell-depleted T cells, or PBMCs.

This sequence joins TRBV27 and TRBJ1-6; maybe TRBD1 (6 bases). The source material was peripheral blood. The origin of this receptor is a human donor in a cohort sampled during active COVID-19. The CDR3 reads CASSLGQRSPLHF. The CDR3 coding sequence is TGTGCCAGCAGTCTGGGACAACGTTCACCCCTCCACTTT.